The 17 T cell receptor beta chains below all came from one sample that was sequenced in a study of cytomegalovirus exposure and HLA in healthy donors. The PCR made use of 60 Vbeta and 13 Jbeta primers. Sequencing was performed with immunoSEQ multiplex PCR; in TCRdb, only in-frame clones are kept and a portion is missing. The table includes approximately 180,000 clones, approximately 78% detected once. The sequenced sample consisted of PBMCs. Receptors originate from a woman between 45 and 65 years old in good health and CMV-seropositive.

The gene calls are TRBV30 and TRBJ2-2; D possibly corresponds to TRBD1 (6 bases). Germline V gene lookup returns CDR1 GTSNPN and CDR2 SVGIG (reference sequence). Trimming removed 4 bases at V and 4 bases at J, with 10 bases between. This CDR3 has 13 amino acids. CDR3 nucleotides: TGTGCCTGGACCCGGACAGCCACCGGGGAGCTGTTTTTT. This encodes CAWTRTATGELFF.

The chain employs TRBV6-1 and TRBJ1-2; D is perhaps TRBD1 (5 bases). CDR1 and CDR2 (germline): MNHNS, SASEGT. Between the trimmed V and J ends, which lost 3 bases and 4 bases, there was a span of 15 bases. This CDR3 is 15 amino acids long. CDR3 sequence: CASSDPGTIFYGYTF. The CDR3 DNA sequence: TGTGCCAGCAGTGATCCAGGGACTATTTTCTATGGCTACACCTTC.

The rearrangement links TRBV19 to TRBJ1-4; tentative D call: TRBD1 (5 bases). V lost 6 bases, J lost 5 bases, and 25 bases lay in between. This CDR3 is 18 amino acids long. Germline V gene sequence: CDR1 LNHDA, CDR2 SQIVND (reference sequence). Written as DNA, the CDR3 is TGTGCCAGTAGGGAGTTCGCCAAAGGTGACAGACCGAATGAAAAACTGTTTTTT. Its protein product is CASREFAKGDRPNEKLFF.

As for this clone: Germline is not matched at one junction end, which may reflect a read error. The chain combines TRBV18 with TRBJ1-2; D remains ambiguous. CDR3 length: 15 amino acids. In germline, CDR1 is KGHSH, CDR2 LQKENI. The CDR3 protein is CASSPGGFILYGFTF. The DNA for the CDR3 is TGTGCCAGCTCACCGGGAGGGTTTATCCTATATGGCTTCACCTTC. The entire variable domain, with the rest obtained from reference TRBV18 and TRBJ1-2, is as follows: NAGVMQNPRHLVRRRGQEARLRCSPMKGHSHVYWYRQLPEEGLKFMVYLQKENIIDESGMPKERFSAEFPKEGPSILRIQQVVRGDSAAYFCASSPGGFILYGFTFGSGTRLTVV.

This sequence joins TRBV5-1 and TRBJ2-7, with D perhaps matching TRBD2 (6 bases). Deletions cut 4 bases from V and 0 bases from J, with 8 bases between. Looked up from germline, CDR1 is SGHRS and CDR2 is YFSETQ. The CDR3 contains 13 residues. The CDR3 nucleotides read TGCGCCAGCAGCGCGACTAGCTCCTACGAGCAGTACTTC. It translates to CASSATSSYEQYF. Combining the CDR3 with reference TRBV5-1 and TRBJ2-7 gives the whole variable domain KAGVTQTPRYLIKTRGQQVTLSCSPISGHRSVSWYQQTPGQGLQFLFEYFSETQRNKGNFPGRFSGRQFSNSRSEMNVSTLELGDSALYLCASSATSSYEQYFGPGTRLTVT.

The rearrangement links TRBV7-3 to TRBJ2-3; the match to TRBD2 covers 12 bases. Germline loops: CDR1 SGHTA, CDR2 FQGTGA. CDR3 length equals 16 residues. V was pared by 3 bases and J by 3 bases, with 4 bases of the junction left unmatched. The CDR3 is CASSFTSGGNTDTQYF. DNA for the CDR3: TGTGCCAGCAGCTTCACTAGCGGGGGGAATACAGATACGCAGTATTTT.

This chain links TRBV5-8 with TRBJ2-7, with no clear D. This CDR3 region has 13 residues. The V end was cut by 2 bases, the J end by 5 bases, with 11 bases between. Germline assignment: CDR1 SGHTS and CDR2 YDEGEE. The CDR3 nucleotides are TGTGCCAGCAGCTTTACGAGATATCACGAGCAGTACTTC. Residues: CASSFTRYHEQYF.

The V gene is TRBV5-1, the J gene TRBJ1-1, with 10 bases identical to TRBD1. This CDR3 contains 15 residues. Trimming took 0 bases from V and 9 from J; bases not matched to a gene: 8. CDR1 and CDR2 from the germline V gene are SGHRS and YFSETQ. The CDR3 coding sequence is TGCGCCAGCAGCTTGGAGGTTAGGACAGGGGGAAAAGCTTTCTTT. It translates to CASSLEVRTGGKAFF.

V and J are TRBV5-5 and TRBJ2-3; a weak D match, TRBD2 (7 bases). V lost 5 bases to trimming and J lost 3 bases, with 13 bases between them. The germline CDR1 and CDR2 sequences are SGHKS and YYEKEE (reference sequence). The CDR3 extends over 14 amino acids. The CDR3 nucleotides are TGTGCCAGCAGAGGGGGGGGCAGGACAGATACGCAGTATTTT. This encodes CASRGGGRTDTQYF. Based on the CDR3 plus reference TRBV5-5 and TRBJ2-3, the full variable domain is DAGVTQSPTHLIKTRGQQVTLRCSPISGHKSVSWYQQVLGQGPQFIFQYYEKEERGRGNFPDRFSARQFPNYSSELNVNALLLGDSALYLCASRGGGRTDTQYFGPGTRLTVL.

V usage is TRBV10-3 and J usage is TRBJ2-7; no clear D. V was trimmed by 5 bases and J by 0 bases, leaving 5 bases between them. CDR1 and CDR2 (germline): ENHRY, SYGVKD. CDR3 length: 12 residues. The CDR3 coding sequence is TGTGCCATCAGTCCCAGCTCCTACGAGCAGTACTTC. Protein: CAISPSSYEQYF.

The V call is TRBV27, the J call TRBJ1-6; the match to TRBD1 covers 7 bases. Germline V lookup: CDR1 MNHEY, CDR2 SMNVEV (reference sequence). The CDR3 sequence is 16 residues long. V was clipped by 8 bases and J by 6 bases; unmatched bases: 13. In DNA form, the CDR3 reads TGTGCCAGCTCCCAAAGAGGGGGCGTAGTTAATTCACCCCTCCACTTT. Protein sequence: CASSQRGGVVNSPLHF.

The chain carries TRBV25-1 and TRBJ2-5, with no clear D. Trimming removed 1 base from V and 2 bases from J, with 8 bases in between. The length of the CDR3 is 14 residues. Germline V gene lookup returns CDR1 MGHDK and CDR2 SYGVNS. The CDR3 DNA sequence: TGTGCCAGCAGTGAATCGCGGCTTCAAGAGACCCAGTACTTC. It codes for CASSESRLQETQYF. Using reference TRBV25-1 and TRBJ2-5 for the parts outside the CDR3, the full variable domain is EADIYQTPRYLVIGTGKKITLECSQTMGHDKMYWYQQDPGMELHLIHYSYGVNSTEKGDLSSESTVSRIRTEHFPLTLESARPSHTSQYLCASSESRLQETQYFGPGTRLLVL.

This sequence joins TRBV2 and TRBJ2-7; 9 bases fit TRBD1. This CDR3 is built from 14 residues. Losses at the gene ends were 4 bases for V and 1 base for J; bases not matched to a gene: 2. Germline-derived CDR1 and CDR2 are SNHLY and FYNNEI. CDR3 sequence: CASSGQGESYEQYF. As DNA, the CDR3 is TGTGCCAGCAGTGGACAGGGGGAATCCTACGAGCAGTACTTC. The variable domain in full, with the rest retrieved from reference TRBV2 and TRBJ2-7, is EPEVTQTPSHQVTQMGQEVILRCVPISNHLYFYWYRQILGQKVEFLVSFYNNEISEKSEIFDDQFSVERPDGSNFTLKIRSTKLEDSAMYFCASSGQGESYEQYFGPGTRLTVT.

CDR3 bases: TGTGCCAGCAGTTCCCCAGGGGAAGAGACCCAGTACTTC. Protein product: CASSSPGEETQYF. The V and J genes are TRBV28 and TRBJ2-5; maybe TRBD1 (6 bases). Germline V gene lookup returns CDR1 MDHEN and CDR2 SYDVKM. The V end was cut by 4 bases, the J end by 3 bases, with 9 bases between. The CDR3 totals 13 residues.

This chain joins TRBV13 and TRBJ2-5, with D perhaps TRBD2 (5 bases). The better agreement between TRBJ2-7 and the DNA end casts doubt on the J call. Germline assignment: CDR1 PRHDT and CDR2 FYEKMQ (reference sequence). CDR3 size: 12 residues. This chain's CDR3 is CASSLEDSEQYF. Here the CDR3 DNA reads TGTGCCAGCAGCTTAGAGGACTCCGAGCAGTACTTC.

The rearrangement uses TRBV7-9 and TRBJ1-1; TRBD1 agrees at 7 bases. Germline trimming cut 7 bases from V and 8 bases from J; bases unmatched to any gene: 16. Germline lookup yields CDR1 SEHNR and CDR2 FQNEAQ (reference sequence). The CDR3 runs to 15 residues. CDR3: CASTDVTGARSEAFF. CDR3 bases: TGTGCCAGCACCGACGTCACAGGGGCGAGATCAGAAGCTTTCTTT.

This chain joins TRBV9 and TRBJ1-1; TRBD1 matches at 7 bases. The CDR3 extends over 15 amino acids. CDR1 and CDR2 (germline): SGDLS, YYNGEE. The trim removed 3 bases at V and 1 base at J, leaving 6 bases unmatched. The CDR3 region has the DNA TGTGCCAGCAGCGCCACCGGGACAGCGAACACTGAAGCTTTCTTT. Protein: CASSATGTANTEAFF. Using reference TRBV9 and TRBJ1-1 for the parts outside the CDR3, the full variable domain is DSGVTQTPKHLITATGQRVTLRCSPRSGDLSVYWYQQSLDQGLQFLIQYYNGEERAKGNILERFSAQQFPDLHSELNLSSLELGDSALYFCASSATGTANTEAFFGQGTRLTVV.